What follows are 25 T cell receptor beta chains derived from one specimen sequenced in a study of blood T cell repertoires in COVID-19. Repertoires were generated with immunoSEQ multiplex PCR, while TCRdb's copy carries only in-frame clones and drops some. The table includes fewer than 85,000 clones, 87% detected once. The sample comprised peripheral blood. These receptors came from a man aged 50 to 60 with active COVID-19.

The chain uses TRBV27 and TRBJ1-4; D call uncertain. Looked up from germline, CDR1 is MNHEY and CDR2 is SMNVEV (reference sequence). The CDR3 totals 14 residues. Deletions cut 2 bases from V and 4 bases from J, with 8 bases between. The CDR3 sequence is CASSLRGHNEKLFF. CDR3 sequence (DNA): TGTGCCAGCAGTTTAAGAGGGCATAATGAAAAACTGTTTTTT.

This clone has more than one count but fewer than ten. The chain links TRBV18 to TRBJ1-1; no clear D. The CDR3 spans 13 residues. The germline CDR1 and CDR2 sequences are KGHSH and LQKENI. V dropped 7 bases and J dropped 3 bases, with 12 bases sitting between them. The CDR3 nucleotides are TGTGCCAGCTTCCGAGGTCGGCACACTGAAGCTTTCTTT. It encodes CASFRGRHTEAFF.

This rearrangement joins TRBV28 to TRBJ1-4; D possibly corresponds to TRBD1 (5 bases). V was pared by 5 bases and J by 4 bases, with 14 bases between. Germline CDR1 reads MDHEN; CDR2 reads SYDVKM. This CDR3 region has 15 residues. CDR3 bases: TGTGCCAGCAGTATAACCGGTAGGGGTAATGAAAAACTGTTTTTT. Translated: CASSITGRGNEKLFF.

The chain links TRBV18 to TRBJ2-3, with TRBD2 as a possible D gene (7 bases). The V end was cut by 3 bases, the J end by 6 bases, with 25 bases between. Germline lookup yields CDR1 KGHSH and CDR2 LQKENI. The length of the CDR3 is 18 residues. This CDR3 is CASSPSARGPAGEDTQYF. CDR3 nucleotides: TGTGCCAGCTCACCCTCGGCGCGGGGGCCGGCTGGGGAGGATACGCAGTATTTT.

The rearrangement joins TRBV2 to TRBJ1-5; 8 nucleotides agree with TRBD1. The V gene end was trimmed by 7 bases and the J gene end by 5 bases; junction bases not matched to a gene: 7. Germline V gives CDR1 SNHLY, CDR2 FYNNEI. The CDR3 spans 14 residues. CDR3 nucleotides: TGTGCCAGCACTGGACAGGGCGGCGATCAGCCCCAGCATTTT. Residues: CASTGQGGDQPQHF.

As for this clone: Other DNA sequences in the same sample also yield this CDR3. This chain joins TRBV27 and TRBJ2-2; 7 bases map to TRBD1. From germline, CDR1 is MNHEY and CDR2 SMNVEV (reference sequence). The CDR3 loop spans 15 amino acids. V lost 5 bases to trimming and J lost 2 bases; unmatched junction nucleotides: 5. CDR3 loop: CASSPRTGNTGELFF. CDR3 nucleotides: TGTGCCAGCAGTCCGAGGACAGGAAACACCGGGGAGCTGTTTTTT.

This sequence joins TRBV18 and TRBJ1-2; D remains ambiguous. CDR1 and CDR2 (germline): KGHSH, LQKENI. V was pared by 3 bases and J by 8 bases, with 19 bases between. CDR3 length: 15 amino acids. CDR3 DNA sequence: TGTGCCAGCTCACCGCCCGAAGCCGGCGGGTTAGGCTACACCTTC. It encodes CASSPPEAGGLGYTF.

This clone appeared a few times. The chain is built from TRBV7-3 and TRBJ1-3; D not certain. This CDR3 comprises 14 residues. The germline V gene encodes CDR1 SGHTA and CDR2 FQGTGA. V gave up 5 bases and J gave up 1 base, with 9 bases separating them. The CDR3 sequence: CASSHPGSGNTIYF. The DNA for the CDR3 is TGTGCCAGCAGCCATCCCGGTTCTGGAAACACCATATATTTT. The full variable domain, completed using reference TRBV7-3 and TRBJ1-3, is GAGVSQTPSNKVTEKGKYVELRCDPISGHTALYWYRQSLGQGPEFLIYFQGTGAADDSGLPNDRFFAVRPEGSVSTLKIQRTERGDSAVYLCASSHPGSGNTIYFGEGSWLTVV.

The rearrangement uses TRBV7-9 and TRBJ1-1; 7 nucleotides align to TRBD1. The length of the CDR3 is 14 residues. Germline V CDR1 and CDR2: SEHNR, FQNEAQ (reference sequence). V lost 0 bases, J lost 5 bases, and 3 bases stayed unmatched. CDR3 residues: CASSLATRGTEAFF. Written as DNA, the CDR3 is TGTGCCAGCAGCTTAGCAACCAGGGGGACTGAAGCTTTCTTT.

The rearrangement links TRBV7-9 to TRBJ2-2; tentatively, D is TRBD1 (5 bases). Trimming removed 5 bases from V and 7 bases from J, with 11 bases in between. Germline V gene data show CDR1 as SEHNR and CDR2 as FQNEAQ (reference sequence). This CDR3 has 13 amino acids. The CDR3 DNA is TGTGCCAGCAGCGAGCAGGGAAACGGGGAGCTGTTTTTT. Its translation is CASSEQGNGELFF.

This chain joins TRBV28 and TRBJ2-1, with TRBD1 matching over 7 bases. The CDR3 has 15 residues. In germline, CDR1 is MDHEN, CDR2 SYDVKM. The trim removed 1 base at V and 6 bases at J, leaving 6 bases unmatched. Here the CDR3 reads CASSLLGQLGNEQFF. CDR3 DNA: TGTGCCAGCAGTTTATTGGGACAGCTTGGCAATGAGCAGTTCTTC.

This chain links TRBV24-1 with TRBJ1-2; D possibly corresponds to TRBD1 (5 bases). Germline lookup yields CDR1 KGHDR and CDR2 SFDVKD. Trimming shortened V by 7 bases and J by 1 base, and 12 bases separated the two germline ends. CDR3 length: 14 residues. CDR3 loop: CATSTTEVNYGYTF. Written as DNA, the CDR3 is TGTGCCACCAGCACGACAGAGGTTAACTATGGCTACACCTTC.

V usage is TRBV19 and J usage is TRBJ1-5; D gene ambiguous. V was shortened by 4 bases and J by 6 bases, with 7 bases between the two germline ends. Germline V gives CDR1 LNHDA, CDR2 SQIVND (reference sequence). CDR3 length: 12 amino acids. The CDR3 DNA sequence: TGTGCCAGTAGTAGGCCGGGTCAGCCCCAGCATTTT. Protein sequence: CASSRPGQPQHF.

The chain links TRBV30 to TRBJ2-7, with 8 bases that match TRBD1. The CDR3 is 13 amino acids. V was clipped by 2 bases and J by 5 bases; unmatched bases: 5. Germline V gene sequence: CDR1 GTSNPN, CDR2 SVGIG (reference sequence). In DNA, the CDR3 is TGTGCCTGGAGTAGGGGACAGGCGAACGAGCAGTACTTC. It translates to CAWSRGQANEQYF.

This clone was seen just once. The chain combines TRBV6-6 with TRBJ1-5; weak D call: TRBD1 (6 bases). This CDR3 comprises 15 residues. The germline V and J ends were trimmed by 8 bases and 2 bases, with 16 bases remaining between them. Looked up from germline, CDR1 is MNHNY and CDR2 is SVGAGI (reference sequence). The CDR3 DNA reads TGTGCCAGCCAATCAGGGGAAAGGGGCAATCAGCCCCAGCATTTT. As protein: CASQSGERGNQPQHF.

The chain uses TRBV5-5 and TRBJ2-1; TRBD2 aligns across 8 bases. V shed 4 bases and J 7 bases; nucleotides not matched to a gene: 10. The germline V gene has CDR1 SGHKS and CDR2 YYEKEE (reference sequence). The CDR3 runs 15 residues. The CDR3 loop reads CASSLSGIPLNEQFF. CDR3 sequence (DNA): TGTGCCAGCAGCCTTAGCGGGATACCCCTAAATGAGCAGTTCTTC.

This clone showed up just once. The V gene is TRBV7-2, the J gene TRBJ1-4; 10 positions agree with TRBD1. V trimming: 5 bases; J trimming: 8 bases; junction bases outside the gene matches: 8. The CDR3 extends over 15 amino acids. Germline V gene sequence: CDR1 SGHTA, CDR2 FQGNSA. CDR3 sequence: CASSPDRGRREKLFF. CDR3 nucleotide sequence: TGTGCCAGCAGCCCCGACAGGGGGCGACGGGAAAAACTGTTTTTT. The whole variable domain, remainder taken from reference TRBV7-2 and TRBJ1-4, is GAGVSQSPSNKVTEKGKDVELRCDPISGHTALYWYRQSLGQGLEFLIYFQGNSAPDKSGLPSDRFSAERTGGSVSTLTIQRTQQEDSAVYLCASSPDRGRREKLFFGSGTQLSVL.

This clone was detected once. V and J are TRBV28 and TRBJ1-2; TRBD1 aligns across 7 bases. Trimming at V came to 5 bases and at J to 2 bases, leaving 11 bases not matched to a gene. The CDR3 consists of 16 residues. Germline values: CDR1 MDHEN, CDR2 SYDVKM. The CDR3 DNA sequence: TGTGCCAGCAGTATGGAACCGACAGGGCTCAACTATGGCTACACCTTC. Its translation is CASSMEPTGLNYGYTF.

This clone was observed once. V gene TRBV5-1 combines with J gene TRBJ2-7; no clear D gene. This CDR3 contains 13 residues. The ends were cut back, 0 bases at V and 4 bases at J, with 8 bases in the middle. Germline CDR1 is SGHRS and CDR2 is YFSETQ. The CDR3 sequence is CASSLDRSYEQYF. The CDR3 DNA follows: TGCGCCAGCAGCTTGGACAGAAGTTACGAGCAGTACTTC.

This clone showed up just once. The gene calls are TRBV12-5 and TRBJ2-1; tentative D call: TRBD2 (5 bases). This CDR3 region has 15 residues. V was trimmed by 3 bases and J by 5 bases, leaving 14 bases between them. Germline CDR1 and CDR2: LGHNT and FRNRAP. The chain's CDR3 is CASGLMGVYNNEQFF. CDR3 nucleotide sequence: TGTGCTAGTGGTTTAATGGGAGTGTATAACAATGAGCAGTTCTTC.

The genes are TRBV24-1 and TRBJ2-7; 8 bases map to TRBD1. The germline V gene has CDR1 KGHDR and CDR2 SFDVKD. V was clipped by 11 bases and J by 6 bases; unmatched bases: 14. This CDR3 has 14 amino acids. CDR3 region: CANSFRGRVSEQYF. The CDR3 nucleotides read TGTGCCAATTCATTCAGGGGGCGGGTCTCCGAGCAGTACTTC.

The V and J genes are TRBV30 and TRBJ1-6; no clear D gene. Germline assignment: CDR1 GTSNPN and CDR2 SVGIG (reference sequence). Trimming stripped 0 bases from V and 5 bases from J, with 8 bases between. The CDR3 extends over 14 amino acids. CDR3 sequence: CAWSVGSHNSPLHF. In nucleotides, the CDR3 is TGTGCCTGGAGTGTGGGCAGCCATAATTCACCCCTCCACTTT. Complete variable domain (other parts from reference TRBV30 and TRBJ1-6): SQTIHQWPATLVQPVGSPLSLECTVEGTSNPNLYWYRQAAGRGLQLLFYSVGIGQISSEVPQNLSASRPQDRQFILSSKKLLLSDSGFYLCAWSVGSHNSPLHFGNGTRLTVT.

The chain is built from TRBV18 and TRBJ1-2; D ambiguous. Germline CDR1 and CDR2: KGHSH and LQKENI. V lost 2 bases and J 3 bases, leaving 7 bases between the germline ends. CDR3 length equals 13 residues. DNA of the CDR3: TGTGCCAGCTCACCAGGTTCAGACTATGGCTACACCTTC. It specifies CASSPGSDYGYTF.

A single count supports this clone. The chain recombines TRBV6-2 or TRBV6-3 with TRBJ2-7, with 10 bases fitting TRBD2. V lost 2 bases, J lost 4 bases, and 2 bases stayed unmatched. Germline-derived CDR1 and CDR2 are MNHEY and SVGEGT. The CDR3 consists of 14 residues. CDR3 sequence (DNA): TGTGCCAGCAGTTACGGGACTAGCGTATACGAGCAGTACTTC. It translates to CASSYGTSVYEQYF.

The V and J genes are TRBV7-2 and TRBJ1-3; the D is unclear. The length of the CDR3 is 15 residues. The germline V gene has CDR1 SGHTA and CDR2 FQGNSA. V lost 1 base to trimming and J lost 2 bases, with 9 bases between them. CDR3 residues: CASSLDERAGNTIYF. The CDR3 DNA sequence: TGTGCCAGCAGCTTAGACGAGAGGGCTGGAAACACCATATATTTT.